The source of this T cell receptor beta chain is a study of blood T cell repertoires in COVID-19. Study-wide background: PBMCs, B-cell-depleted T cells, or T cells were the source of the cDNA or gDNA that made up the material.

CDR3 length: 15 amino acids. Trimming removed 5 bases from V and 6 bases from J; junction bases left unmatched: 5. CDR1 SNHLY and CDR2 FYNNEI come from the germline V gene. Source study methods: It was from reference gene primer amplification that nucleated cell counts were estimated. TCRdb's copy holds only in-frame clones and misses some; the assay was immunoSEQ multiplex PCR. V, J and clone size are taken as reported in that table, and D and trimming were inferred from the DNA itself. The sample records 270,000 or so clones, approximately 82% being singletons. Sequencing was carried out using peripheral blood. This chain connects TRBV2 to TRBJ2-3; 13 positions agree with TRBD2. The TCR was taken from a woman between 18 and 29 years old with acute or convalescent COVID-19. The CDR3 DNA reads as TGTGCCAGCAGTCAGGGACTAGCGGGAAGGGATACGCAGTATTTT. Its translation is CASSQGLAGRDTQYF. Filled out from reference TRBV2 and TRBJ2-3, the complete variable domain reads EPEVTQTPSHQVTQMGQEVILRCVPISNHLYFYWYRQILGQKVEFLVSFYNNEISEKSEIFDDQFSVERPDGSNFTLKIRSTKLEDSAMYFCASSQGLAGRDTQYFGPGTRLTVL.